This TCR beta chain stems from a study of human T cells and chemical hapten exposure. Study findings and constraints: The number of TCRs over 1 in 1000 frequency stayed unchanged after DPC.

This clonotype was counted only a few times. Its antigen is undetermined. The time point was: patch test 1, 2 weeks after DPC sensitization. Treatment reported: therapeutic diphenylcyclopropenone sensitization with weekly scalp DPC. TCRdb redid the calling of the RACE reads with MiXCR, one entry per CDR3 protein. The sample consists of around 300,000 distinct CDR3 sequences, approximately 6.3% of them appearing once. The sequence was collected from a woman aged 18-29 years with alopecia areata. Some clones in this sample may be carry-over from other donors' samples. The sample consisted of whole blood, taken in connection with sensitization to the hapten diphenylcyclopropenone (DPC).

As DNA, the CDR3 is TGTGCCAGCAGTCAGTGGGACAGGGGTCAGCCCCAGCATTTT. It specifies CASSQWDRGQPQHF. This rearrangement joins TRBV28 to TRBJ1-5; TRBD1 matches at 10 bases. The CDR3 is 14 residues long. CDR1 MDHEN and CDR2 SYDVKM come from the germline V gene. V shed 5 bases, J shed 6 bases, and the junction held 4 bases outside the gene matches. The full variable domain, with the rest looked up from reference TRBV28 and TRBJ1-5, is DVKVTQSSRYLVKRTGEKVFLECVQDMDHENMFWYRQDPGLGLRLIYFSYDVKMKEKGDIPEGYSVSREKKERFSLILESASTNQTSMYLCASSQWDRGQPQHFGDGTRLSIL.